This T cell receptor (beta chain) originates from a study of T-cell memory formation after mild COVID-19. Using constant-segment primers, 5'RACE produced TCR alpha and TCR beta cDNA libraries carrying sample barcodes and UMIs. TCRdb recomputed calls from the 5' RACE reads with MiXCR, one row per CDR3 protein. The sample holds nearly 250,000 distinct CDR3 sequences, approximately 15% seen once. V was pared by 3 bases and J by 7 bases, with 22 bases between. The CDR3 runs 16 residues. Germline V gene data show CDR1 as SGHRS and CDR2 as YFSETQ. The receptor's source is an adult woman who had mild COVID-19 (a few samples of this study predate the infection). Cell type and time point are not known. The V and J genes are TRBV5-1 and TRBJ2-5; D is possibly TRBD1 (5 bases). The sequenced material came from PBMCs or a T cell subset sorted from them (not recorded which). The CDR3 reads CASSSGHSSEGVTQYF. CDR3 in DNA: TGCGCCAGCAGCTCCGGACACTCAAGTGAAGGAGTGACCCAGTACTTC.